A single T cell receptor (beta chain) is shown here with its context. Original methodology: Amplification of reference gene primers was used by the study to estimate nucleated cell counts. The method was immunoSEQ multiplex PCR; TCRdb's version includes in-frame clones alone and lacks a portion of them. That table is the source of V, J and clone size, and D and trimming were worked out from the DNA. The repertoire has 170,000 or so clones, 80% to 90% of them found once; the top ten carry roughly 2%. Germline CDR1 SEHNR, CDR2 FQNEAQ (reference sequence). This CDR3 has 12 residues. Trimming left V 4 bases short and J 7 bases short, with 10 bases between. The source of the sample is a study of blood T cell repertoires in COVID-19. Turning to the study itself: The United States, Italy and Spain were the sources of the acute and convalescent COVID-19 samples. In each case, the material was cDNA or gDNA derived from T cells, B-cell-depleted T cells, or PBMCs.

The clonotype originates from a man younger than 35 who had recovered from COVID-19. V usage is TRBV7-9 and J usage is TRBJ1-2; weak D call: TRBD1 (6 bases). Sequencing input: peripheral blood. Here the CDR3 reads CASSSTGPGYTF. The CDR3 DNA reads TGTGCCAGCAGCTCGACAGGTCCTGGCTACACCTTC.